These T cell receptor beta chains were read from a single sample in a study of a mutant IDH1 vaccine in newly diagnosed glioma. The antigens these receptors bind are not known. Repertoires were generated with immunoSEQ multiplex PCR, while TCRdb's copy carries only in-frame clones and drops some. The sample includes 50,000 to 70,000 clones, 70% to 85% seen only once; the top ten take about 3.1%. The sample consisted of PBMCs, taken from a glioma patient whose treatment included an IDH1 peptide vaccine. The receptors were sampled from a woman in her late teens or twenties with glioma. Some clones in this sample may be carry-over from other donors' samples. Each CDR3 is given with its conserved first and last residue. A D gene is named only where the DNA matches it firmly.

TRBV18	TRBD1	TRBJ2-7	CASSPVQGVREQYF
TRBV7-9	TRBD1	TRBJ1-2	CASSLGTGVDYGYTF
TRBV19	.	TRBJ2-3	CASSLQGFTDTQYF
TRBV7-2	.	TRBJ1-1	CASSFDALATEAFF
TRBV6-5	.	TRBJ2-3	CASSHLEVTDTQYF
TRBV19	.	TRBJ1-1	CASSMGTNTEAFF
TRBV9	.	TRBJ1-3	CASSVDLRGVGNTIYF
TRBV2	.	TRBJ1-5	CASSASEGLSNQPQHF
TRBV15	.	TRBJ2-2	CATSPRRVVGGTGELFF
TRBV7-6	TRBD2	TRBJ2-2	CASSLPSGGGNTGELFF
TRBV9	.	TRBJ1-2	CASSVWGAKNGYTF
TRBV7-9	.	TRBJ1-1	CASSTRGGLIWRDTEAFF
TRBV19	.	TRBJ1-1	CASTNGRHTEAFF
TRBV19	.	TRBJ1-4	CASSIGRLNEKLFF
TRBV6-5	TRBD1	TRBJ2-7	CASRRDSHEQYF
TRBV2	TRBD1	TRBJ1-1	CASSPDRGRTEAFF
TRBV7-6	.	TRBJ2-2	CASRLIEAGELFF
TRBV20-1	.	TRBJ1-4	CSARDTEKLVF
TRBV5-8	.	TRBJ1-5	CASSLGTHSNQPQHF
TRBV7-2	.	TRBJ1-5	CASSLMGPGGNQPQHF
TRBV6-5	TRBD1	TRBJ2-2	CASSYEGAHTGELFF
TRBV11-2	.	TRBJ1-3	CASSLGNSGNTIYF
TRBV7-2	TRBD2	TRBJ2-7	CASSLWGLAEQYF
TRBV7-9	TRBD1	TRBJ1-5	CASSSDRGNQPQHF
TRBV19	TRBD1	TRBJ1-1	CASSTNRGSVNTEAFF
TRBV6-5	TRBD1	TRBJ1-4	CASSYQGGSTNEKLFF
TRBV7-2	.	TRBJ1-4	CASSAQWGNEKLFF
TRBV27	.	TRBJ2-7	CASSMNEDLEQYF
TRBV4-1	.	TRBJ1-3	CASSQAAAGVNSGNTIYF
TRBV6-5	.	TRBJ2-7	CASSPRQVSYEQYF
TRBV11-3	.	TRBJ2-5	CASSWEETQYF
TRBV5-1	TRBD2	TRBJ2-1	CASRPGLAYNEQFF
TRBV27	.	TRBJ2-5	CASSLLGGDGPETQYF
TRBV5-1	.	TRBJ1-1	CASSFKQGMDTEAFF
TRBV10-3	TRBD2	TRBJ2-1	CATSAGGGGEQFF
TRBV25-1	.	TRBJ2-5	CASTLPDQETQYF
TRBV25-1	TRBD2	TRBJ2-7	CARTSGPPSSYEQYF
TRBV27	TRBD1	TRBJ2-7	CASTTRAGTGYYEQYF
TRBV4-1	TRBD2	TRBJ2-2	CASSQGPAGGDTGELFF
TRBV30	.	TRBJ1-1	CAWSVLGLTEAFF
TRBV25-1	.	TRBJ2-5	CASSIGETQYF
TRBV7-2	.	TRBJ1-2	CASSLAAPAGGYTF
TRBV11-3	.	TRBJ2-1	CASSLSGNSYNEQFF
TRBV7-9	.	TRBJ2-1	CASSLGSQSNEQFF
TRBV10-3	TRBD1	TRBJ1-6	CAIRRSGGPDNSPLHF
TRBV9	.	TRBJ1-2	CASSGQSYGYTF
TRBV5-5	TRBD1	TRBJ1-2	CASSLGDRGYYGYTF
TRBV14	TRBD1	TRBJ1-1	CASSQVGTGGRAFF
TRBV5-4	TRBD1	TRBJ1-2	CASSLDGQGMYGYTF
TRBV25-1	.	TRBJ1-4	CASSDPGGRKLFF
TRBV7-2	.	TRBJ1-2	CASSFGSDYGYTF
TRBV18	.	TRBJ2-7	CASSSTGTPFTHEQYF
TRBV30	.	TRBJ1-1	CAWSVRGLGATEAFF
TRBV5-4	TRBD1	TRBJ1-1	CASSLVGQVNTEAFF
TRBV30	.	TRBJ1-4	CAWSGGGGIEKLFF